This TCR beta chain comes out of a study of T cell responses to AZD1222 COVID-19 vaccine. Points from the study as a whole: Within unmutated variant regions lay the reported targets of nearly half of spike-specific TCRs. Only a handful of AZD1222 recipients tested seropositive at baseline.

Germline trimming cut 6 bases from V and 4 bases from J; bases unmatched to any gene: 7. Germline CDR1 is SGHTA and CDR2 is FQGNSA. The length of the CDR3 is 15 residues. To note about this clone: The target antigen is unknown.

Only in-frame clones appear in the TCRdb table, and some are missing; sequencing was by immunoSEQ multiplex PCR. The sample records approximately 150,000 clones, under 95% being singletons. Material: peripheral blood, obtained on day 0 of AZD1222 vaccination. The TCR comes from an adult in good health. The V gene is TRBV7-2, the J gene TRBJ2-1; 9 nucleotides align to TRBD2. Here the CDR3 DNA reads TGTGCCAGCAGTCAAGCGGGAGGCGGGTACAATGAGCAGTTCTTC. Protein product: CASSQAGGGYNEQFF. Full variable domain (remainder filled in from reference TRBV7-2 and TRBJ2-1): GAGVSQSPSNKVTEKGKDVELRCDPISGHTALYWYRQSLGQGLEFLIYFQGNSAPDKSGLPSDRFSAERTGGSVSTLTIQRTQQEDSAVYLCASSQAGGGYNEQFFGPGTRLTVL.